This T cell receptor beta chain came from a study of CD8 T cells in ankylosing spondylitis (dated 2017 in TCRdb). For context, the study as a whole: To find TCR variants linked to disease, the study profiled T cell receptor beta repertoires in ankylosing spondylitis patients and healthy donors. Peripheral blood was sampled, and synovial fluid was also collected from ankylosing spondylitis patients. The full study cohort was made up of about 24 ankylosing spondylitis patients and roughly 98 healthy donors. Paper-wide results and their limitations: Blood from ankylosing spondylitis patients appeared to be characterized by a TCR beta motif composed of eight highly homologous amino acid variants. Some of the motif variants had been reported before in the synovial fluid and blood of reactive arthritis patients, a finding that suggests common disease-initiation mechanisms. The disease-linked clones were reported to be significantly enriched in matched synovial fluid samples from ankylosing spondylitis patients. The disease-linked clones showed a CD8+ phenotype and occurred at relatively low frequencies in peripheral blood.

In its sample, this clonotype was seen many times. Its antigen is still unknown. Per-nucleotide qualities are absent, and no much larger clonotype sits a single base away. TCRdb lists the instrument as Illumina HiSeq 2500. Quantitative 5'-RACE with molecular barcodes was the method used to prepare the TCR beta libraries. Per the source publication's procedure: A new computational method, built on a probabilistic model of VDJ rearrangement, was used to identify disease-linked TCR variants. In-frame beta chains were kept once TCRdb had trimmed the public reads at Q25 with fastp and called clones with MiXCR. Merged by CDR3 protein, the rows form single entries marked with the most common genes and DNA. The V and J calls were not made by the authors but by TCRdb's processing. Recorded for this sample are some 800,000 distinct CDR3 sequences; about 10% of them occurred a single time. Approximately 0.5% of the sample belongs to the ten largest clones.

V ends up 7 bases short and J 5 bases short, with an unmatched junction base count of 16. The CDR3 runs 17 amino acids, cysteine and phenylalanine included. Only CDR3 DNA is held: 51 bases, read in frame from base 1. The germline V gene supplies CDR1 LGHNA and CDR2 YSLEER. Sequencing used blood, either unsorted or a sorted T cell fraction (not recorded which). The sequence links TRBV4-3 to TRBJ2-4; the central 8 bases match TRBD2. The TCR sequence derives from a male donor with ankylosing spondylitis. The DNA reads as follows: TGCGCCAGCACCCCACATCCGACTAGCGAAGGGGAAAACATTCAGTACTTC. Its product reads: CASTPHPTSEGENIQYF.